These T cell receptor beta chains were read from a single sample in a study of T cells in Graves' hyperthyroidism and ophthalmopathy. MiXCR was run by TCRdb on the multiplex PCR reads, yielding one entry per CDR3 protein. The sample includes 750,000 to 900,000 distinct CDR3 sequences, over 35% of them seen just once. The specimen was blood. These TCRs come from a man younger than 30 with Graves' hyperthyroidism. The CDR3 runs from the conserved cysteine through the conserved F or W. D genes are given only for firm matches. The size of a clone is reported for some rows only, either as once, few or many, or as a class for expanded clones.

j_call,clone_size,v_call,d_call,cdr3_length,cdr3_nt,cdr3_aa
TRBJ1-1,.,TRBV11-1,TRBD1,15,TGTGCCAGCAGCCCCACAGGGGGCTGGAGGACTGAAGCTTTCTTT,CASSPTGGWRTEAFF
TRBJ1-3,.,TRBV19,TRBD1,16,TGTGCCAGTAGTACGGGACAGGGGAACACTGGAAACACCATATATTTT,CASSTGQGNTGNTIYF
TRBJ2-7,few,TRBV4-1,TRBD2,16,TGCGCCAGCAGCCAAGATAGGGCCCTAGCGGGAACCGAGCAGTACTTC,CASSQDRALAGTEQYF
TRBJ1-1,many,TRBV5-5,.,14,TGTGCCAGCAGCTTCCAGGGTCGGGGCACTGAAGCTTTCTTT,CASSFQGRGTEAFF
TRBJ2-6,.,TRBV12-3/TRBV12-4,.,14,TGTGCCAGCACTTTTAGGCCTGGGGCCAACGTCCTGACTTTC,CASTFRPGANVLTF
TRBJ2-7,.,TRBV20-1,TRBD2,14,TGCAGTGCTAGAGTCCTAGCGGGGCCTGACGAGCAGTACTTC,CSARVLAGPDEQYF
TRBJ1-5,many,TRBV29-1,.,14,TGCAGCGTTGAGGCAGGCCATAGCAATCAGCCCCAGCATTTT,CSVEAGHSNQPQHF
TRBJ2-7,many,TRBV7-9,.,12,TGTGCCAGCAGCCCTCTACCGCGCGAGCAGTACTTC,CASSPLPREQYF
TRBJ2-7,.,TRBV5-5,TRBD2,15,TGTGCCAGCAGTATGGGACTAGCGCGGTCCTACGAGCAGTACTTC,CASSMGLARSYEQYF
TRBJ2-7,many,TRBV7-2,.,12,TGTGCCAGCCTCGAGTTGGGGAACGAGCAGTACTTC,CASLELGNEQYF
TRBJ2-2,.,TRBV6-1,.,14,TGTGCCAGCAGCTCGAACAGGGCCACCGGGGAGCTGTTTTTT,CASSSNRATGELFF
TRBJ1-5,.,TRBV2,TRBD1,15,TGTGCCAGCAGTGCCAACAGGGGACTCAATCAGCCCCAGCATTTT,CASSANRGLNQPQHF
TRBJ1-1,.,TRBV28,.,12,TGTGCCAGCAGTTTCCGTCGGGCTGAAGCTTTCTTT,CASSFRRAEAFF
TRBJ2-5,few,TRBV15,.,15,TGTGCCACCAGCAGATTGGTACAGATTCAAGAGACCCAGTACTTC,CATSRLVQIQETQYF
TRBJ2-2,.,TRBV12-3/TRBV12-4,.,12,TGTGCCAGCAGTTACGGGAACGGGGAGCTGTTTTTT,CASSYGNGELFF
TRBJ2-5,.,TRBV2,TRBD1,17,TGTGCCAGCAGTGTCTATGGGCTAGCGGACAGGGGAGAGACCCAGTACTTC,CASSVYGLADRGETQYF
TRBJ1-4,.,TRBV25-1,.,16,TGTGCCAGCAGTGGAGGGACCATAGGGTCGGGGGAAAAACTGTTTTTT,CASSGGTIGSGEKLFF
TRBJ1-2,many,TRBV14,.,13,TGTGCCAGCAGCCGAGGGACAACCTATGGCTACACCTTC,CASSRGTTYGYTF
TRBJ1-1,few,TRBV12-3/TRBV12-4,.,14,TGTGCCAGCAGTTTACCCGCGGGGGGGACTGAAGCTTTCTTT,CASSLPAGGTEAFF
TRBJ2-5,few,TRBV20-1,.,13,TGCAGTGCCCCCGGGGGCTTCCAAGAGACCCAGTACTTC,CSAPGGFQETQYF
TRBJ1-3,many,TRBV19,.,13,TGTGCCAGTAGTATAGATTCTGGAAACACCATATATTTT,CASSIDSGNTIYF
TRBJ2-7,.,TRBV6-2/TRBV6-3,TRBD2,14,TGTGCCAGCAGGTCGCGGGGGGCATCCTACGAGCAGTACTTC,CASRSRGASYEQYF
TRBJ1-5,few,TRBV20-1,.,14,TGCAGTGCTACCCGTCCGGGGGAAAATCAGCCCCAGCATTTT,CSATRPGENQPQHF
TRBJ2-5,.,TRBV20-1,TRBD2,15,TGCAGTGCTAGTGTCTTGACTAGCGGCGTTCAGACCCAGTACTTC,CSASVLTSGVQTQYF
TRBJ1-5,.,TRBV19,.,14,TGTGCCAGCAGCCAAGGACGTGGGGCCCAGCCCCAGCATTTT,CASSQGRGAQPQHF
TRBJ1-1,.,TRBV13,.,18,TGTGCCAGCAGCTTAGAGGGCAGAGGAGGCGGGCAGAACACTGAAGCTTTCTTT,CASSLEGRGGGQNTEAFF
TRBJ1-4,.,TRBV7-9,.,14,TGTACCAGCAGCTCCCGGTCAACTAATGAAAAACTGTTTTTT,CTSSSRSTNEKLFF
TRBJ1-1,.,TRBV14,.,15,TGTGCCAGCAGCTCCGAGGGACATCCTAACACTGAAGCTTTCTTT,CASSSEGHPNTEAFF
TRBJ1-1,.,TRBV30,.,13,TGTGCCTGGAATAGGGACGGCTTCACTGAAGCTTTCTTT,CAWNRDGFTEAFF
TRBJ2-5,.,TRBV11-1,TRBD2,16,TGTGCCAGCAGCCCTAACCCCAGCGGGAGTATGGAGACCCAGTACTTC,CASSPNPSGSMETQYF
TRBJ1-2,.,TRBV12-3/TRBV12-4,.,12,TGTGCCAGCAGCCCTCAGAGGGGCCTCTACACCTTC,CASSPQRGLYTF
TRBJ1-1,many,TRBV29-1,TRBD1,13,TGCAGCTACTACAAGGACAGGGGCACTGAAGCTTTCTTT,CSYYKDRGTEAFF
TRBJ2-5,few,TRBV2,.,13,TGTGCCAGCATAAACGAGGGACGAGAGACCCAGTACTTC,CASINEGRETQYF
TRBJ1-1,.,TRBV20-1,.,13,TGCAGTCCGAGGAGGAGCCTGAACACTGAAGCTTTCTTT,CSPRRSLNTEAFF
TRBJ1-2,many,TRBV10-3,.,11,TGTGCCATCAGTGAGGACGCGGGCTACACCTTC,CAISEDAGYTF
TRBJ1-1,.,TRBV5-6,.,15,TGTGCCAGCAGCTTGAATCAGGGGAAACCCACTGAAGCTTTCTTT,CASSLNQGKPTEAFF
TRBJ2-7,many,TRBV29-1,.,13,TGCAGCGTTGAAGCCGCCGACCCCTACGAGCAGTACTTC,CSVEAADPYEQYF
TRBJ1-6,many,TRBV6-6,.,13,TGTGCCAGCAGCGGTACAGGGTCTTCACCCCTCCACTTT,CASSGTGSSPLHF
TRBJ2-7,many,TRBV7-9,.,13,TGTGCCAGCAGCTCCGGAGGGGGAAACGAGCAGTACTTC,CASSSGGGNEQYF
TRBJ2-5,few,TRBV13,.,15,TGTGCCAGCAGCTTACGCGGGACTGGCCAAGAGACCCAGTACTTC,CASSLRGTGQETQYF
TRBJ2-7,.,TRBV7-2,.,15,TGTGCCAGCAGCATCACAAGGACCGGTTTTGGCGAGCAGTACTTC,CASSITRTGFGEQYF
TRBJ1-2,.,TRBV25-1,.,12,TGTGCCAGTCTCGACGGCTACTATGGCTACACCTTC,CASLDGYYGYTF
TRBJ1-4,many,TRBV7-9,TRBD1,16,TGTGCCAGCAGCTCCTGGACAGGGGGCGTGAATGAAAAACTGTTTTTT,CASSSWTGGVNEKLFF
TRBJ1-3,few,TRBV27,TRBD1,15,TGTGCCAGCAGTCCGTGGACAGGGTCTGGAAACACCATATATTTT,CASSPWTGSGNTIYF
TRBJ1-3,few,TRBV7-9,.,15,TGTGCCAGCAGCTTCTGGTCCCTCTCTGGAAACACCATATATTTT,CASSFWSLSGNTIYF
TRBJ1-3,.,TRBV7-9,.,12,TGTGCCAGCAGCTCAACTGGAGACACCATATATTTT,CASSSTGDTIYF
TRBJ1-1,.,TRBV7-9,TRBD1,14,TGTGCCAGCAGCCCGGGACAGGGAGAAGTCGGAGCTTTCTTT,CASSPGQGEVGAFF
TRBJ2-7,.,TRBV4-1,TRBD2,14,TGCGCCAGCAGCCTGGGACTAGCGGAATACGAGCAGTACTTC,CASSLGLAEYEQYF
TRBJ1-5,.,TRBV25-1,.,16,TGCGCCAGCAGCCAAGATCCCCAGGGAGGATATCAGCCCCAGCATTTT,CASSQDPQGGYQPQHF
TRBJ1-5,.,TRBV20-1,.,12,TGCAGTGCTTACGAATGGGGACAGCCCCAGCATTTT,CSAYEWGQPQHF
TRBJ1-2,few,TRBV5-5,.,14,TGTGCCAGCAGCTTGGCCCCTACTAACTATGGCTACACCTTC,CASSLAPTNYGYTF
TRBJ2-2,many,TRBV10-3,TRBD1,15,TGTGCCATCAGTCTGGACAGGGTCGACACCGGGGAGCTGTTTTTT,CAISLDRVDTGELFF
TRBJ1-2,many,TRBV2,.,13,TGTGCCAGCAGCGGGGAGGGCTCAAATTTCTACACCTTC,CASSGEGSNFYTF
TRBJ2-3,.,TRBV20-1,.,11,TGCTCCGGGATTAGCACAGATACGCAGTATTTT,CSGISTDTQYF
TRBJ1-5,.,TRBV10-3,.,16,TGTGCCATCAGTGAGTCACCCAGGGGAAGCAATCAGCCCCAGCATTTT,CAISESPRGSNQPQHF
TRBJ2-5,few,TRBV9,.,16,TGTGCCAGCAGCGAAGGGATAGCGGCATACCAAGAGACCCAGTACTTC,CASSEGIAAYQETQYF
TRBJ2-5,many,TRBV29-1,.,14,TGCAGCGTTGAACGATCGGGAGAAGGGGAGACCCAGTACTTC,CSVERSGEGETQYF